This T cell receptor (beta chain) was profiled in a study of cytomegalovirus exposure and HLA in healthy donors (dated by TCRdb to the late 2010s). Some background on the complete study: The 700 or so repertoires of the first cohort and the approximately 130 validation repertoires were produced on the same platform, according to a later analysis. The study aimed to test whether signatures of past pathogen exposure could be identified by cataloging public T cell receptors. In addition to the first cohort of 666 subjects, a separate validation cohort of around 110 different subjects was used. The study combined high-throughput TCR immunosequencing, statistical association of individual TCRs with disease status, and machine learning to predict cytomegalovirus infection status.

Libraries came from the immunoSEQ multiplex PCR assay. As for the original processing: A statistical classification framework was built to diagnose cytomegalovirus status from the catalog of TCR beta chain sequences. TCRdb retrieved this table from immuneACCESS and kept in-frame rearrangements only. Not all clones are present; in checked studies, unresolved V genes account for under half, and no reason is known for the remainder. V, J and clone size reflect that table, while D and trimming were determined from the DNA. The sample table contains 150,000 to 180,000 clones; only one count was recorded for around nine tenths of them. Of the sample, 20% to 25% falls within the top ten clones. Concerning this clone: What antigen it recognizes has not been identified. Nothing much larger sits one base from this clone, and base qualities are not available.

The donors belonged to the validation cohort of over a hundred subjects, which was separate from the approximately 610-subject first cohort. The full study reports these points: A few of the identified cytomegalovirus-associated TCR beta chains were confirmed in vitro to be specific for cytomegalovirus antigens. A total of 150 to 200 TCR beta chains were listed by the study as associated with cytomegalovirus. Cytomegalovirus status was reported to be diagnosed by the classifier with high specificity and sensitivity in both the original and validation cohorts. Subsequent analysis determined that TCRs grouped into clusters in the first cohort also showed a tendency toward co-occurrence across the 130 or so validation repertoires, and 85% to 95% of cluster scores exceeded 0. According to the authors, the approach could potentially be generalized to other disease states and immunological phenotypes. Across donors, most TCR sequences were observed very rarely, whereas some public TCRs were present in many individuals. A later analysis had no HLA typing for the validation cohort, so co-occurrence there was scored across all 110 or so repertoires.

For CDR1 and CDR2, the germline V gene lists LGHNA and YSLEER. The CDR3 has 16 amino acids, counting the end cysteine and phenylalanine. The DNA shown is the 48-base CDR3, in frame from base 1. Between the V and J ends, shortened by 0 bases and 0 bases respectively, the junction contains 11 bases. This chain joins TRBV4-3 to TRBJ1-1; TRBD1 is possibly the D segment (6 matching bases). Sequenced: PBMCs. The sequence was collected from a man aged 18 to 30 in good health and CMV-seropositive. DNA sequence: TGCGCCAGCAGCCAAGAACCAGGGGCAATGAACACTGAAGCTTTCTTT. It encodes CASSQEPGAMNTEAFF.